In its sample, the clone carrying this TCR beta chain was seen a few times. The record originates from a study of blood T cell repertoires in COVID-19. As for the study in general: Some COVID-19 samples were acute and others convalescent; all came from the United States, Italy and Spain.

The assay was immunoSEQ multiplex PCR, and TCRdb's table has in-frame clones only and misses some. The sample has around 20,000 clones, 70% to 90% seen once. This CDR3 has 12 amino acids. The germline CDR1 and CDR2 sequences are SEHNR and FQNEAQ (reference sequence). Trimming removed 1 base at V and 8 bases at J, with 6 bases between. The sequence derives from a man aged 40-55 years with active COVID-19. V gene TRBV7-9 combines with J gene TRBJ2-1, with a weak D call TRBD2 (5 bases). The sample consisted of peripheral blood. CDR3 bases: TGTGCCAGCAGCTTAGTGCGGGATGAGCAGTTCTTC. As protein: CASSLVRDEQFF.